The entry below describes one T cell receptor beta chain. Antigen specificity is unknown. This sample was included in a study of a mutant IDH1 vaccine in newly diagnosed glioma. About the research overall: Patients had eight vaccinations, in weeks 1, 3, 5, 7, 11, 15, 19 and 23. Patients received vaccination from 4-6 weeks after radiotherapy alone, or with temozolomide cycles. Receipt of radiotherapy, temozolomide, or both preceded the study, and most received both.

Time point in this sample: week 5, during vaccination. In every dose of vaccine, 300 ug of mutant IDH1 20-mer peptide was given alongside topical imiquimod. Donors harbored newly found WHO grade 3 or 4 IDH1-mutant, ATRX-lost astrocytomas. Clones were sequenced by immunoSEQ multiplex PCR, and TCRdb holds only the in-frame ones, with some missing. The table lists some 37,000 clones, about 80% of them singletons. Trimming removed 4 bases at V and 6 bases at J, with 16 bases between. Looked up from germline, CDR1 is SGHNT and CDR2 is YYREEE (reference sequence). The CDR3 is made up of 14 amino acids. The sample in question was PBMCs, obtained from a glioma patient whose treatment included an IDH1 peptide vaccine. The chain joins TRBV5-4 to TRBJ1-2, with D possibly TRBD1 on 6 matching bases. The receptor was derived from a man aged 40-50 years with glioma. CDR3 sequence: CASSPHQGFDGYTF. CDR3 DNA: TGTGCCAGCAGCCCTCATCAGGGGTTCGATGGCTACACCTTC.